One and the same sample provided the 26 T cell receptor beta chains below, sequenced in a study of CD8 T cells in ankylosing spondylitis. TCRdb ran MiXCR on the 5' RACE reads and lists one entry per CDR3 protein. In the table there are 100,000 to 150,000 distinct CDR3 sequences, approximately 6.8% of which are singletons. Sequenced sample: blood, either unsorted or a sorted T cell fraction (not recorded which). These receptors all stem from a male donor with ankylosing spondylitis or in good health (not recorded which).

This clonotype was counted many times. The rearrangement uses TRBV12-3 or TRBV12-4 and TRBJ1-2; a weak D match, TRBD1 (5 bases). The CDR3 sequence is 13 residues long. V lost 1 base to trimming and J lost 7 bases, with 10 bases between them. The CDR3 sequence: CASSLVQGSGYTF. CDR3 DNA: TGTGCCAGCAGTTTAGTCCAGGGATCTGGCTACACCTTC.

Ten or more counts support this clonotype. This CDR3 reads CASSLTGRDNEQFF. DNA for the CDR3: TGTGCCAGCAGCTTAACGGGGCGAGACAATGAGCAGTTCTTC. This chain links TRBV7-3 with TRBJ2-1; the D gene is possibly TRBD1 (5 bases). The germline CDR1 and CDR2 sequences are SGHTA and FQGTGA. This CDR3 has 14 residues. The V end lost 0 bases, the J end lost 5 bases, and 8 bases lay between the germline ends.

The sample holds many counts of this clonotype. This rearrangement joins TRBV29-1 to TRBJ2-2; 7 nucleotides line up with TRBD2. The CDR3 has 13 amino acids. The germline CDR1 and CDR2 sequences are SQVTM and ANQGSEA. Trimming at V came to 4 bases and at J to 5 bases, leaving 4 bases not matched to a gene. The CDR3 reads CSVGGSRTGELFF. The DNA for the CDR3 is TGCAGCGTTGGCGGGAGTCGTACCGGGGAGCTGTTTTTT.

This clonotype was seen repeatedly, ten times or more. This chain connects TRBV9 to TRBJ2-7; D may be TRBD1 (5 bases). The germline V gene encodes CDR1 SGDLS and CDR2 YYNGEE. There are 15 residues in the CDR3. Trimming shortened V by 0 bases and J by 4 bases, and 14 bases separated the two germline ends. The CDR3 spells CASSVGDGHFYEQYF. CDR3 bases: TGTGCCAGCAGCGTAGGTGATGGACACTTTTACGAGCAGTACTTC.

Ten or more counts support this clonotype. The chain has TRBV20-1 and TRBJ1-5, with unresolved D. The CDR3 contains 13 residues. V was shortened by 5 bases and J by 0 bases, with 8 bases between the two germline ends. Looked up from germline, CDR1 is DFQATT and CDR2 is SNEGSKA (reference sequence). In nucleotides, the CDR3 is TGCAGTGCTGCTGCAGATAGCAATCAGCCCCAGCATTTT. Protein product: CSAAADSNQPQHF.

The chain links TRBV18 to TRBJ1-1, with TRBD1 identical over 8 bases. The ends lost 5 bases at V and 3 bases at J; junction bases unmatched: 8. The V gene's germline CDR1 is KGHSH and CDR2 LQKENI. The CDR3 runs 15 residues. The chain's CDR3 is CASSTTTGGDTEAFF. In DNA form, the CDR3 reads TGTGCCAGCTCAACAACTACAGGGGGGGACACTGAAGCTTTCTTT. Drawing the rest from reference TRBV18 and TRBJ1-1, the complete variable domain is NAGVMQNPRHLVRRRGQEARLRCSPMKGHSHVYWYRQLPEEGLKFMVYLQKENIIDESGMPKERFSAEFPKEGPSILRIQQVVRGDSAAYFCASSTTTGGDTEAFFGQGTRLTVV.

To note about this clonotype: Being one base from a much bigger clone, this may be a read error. CDR3 in amino acids: CASSSGGVFNTQYF. In DNA, the CDR3 is TGTGCCAGCAGCTCCGGGGGGGTTTTTAATACGCAGTATTTT. The V and J genes are TRBV12-3 or TRBV12-4 and TRBJ2-3, with 8 bases fitting TRBD2. V lost 6 bases and J lost 7; bases outside the gene matches: 9. This CDR3 is 14 amino acids long.

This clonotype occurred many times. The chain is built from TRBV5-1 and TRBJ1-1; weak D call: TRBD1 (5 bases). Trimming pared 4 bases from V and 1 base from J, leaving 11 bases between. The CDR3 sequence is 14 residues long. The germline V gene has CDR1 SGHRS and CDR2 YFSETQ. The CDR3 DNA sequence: TGCGCCAGCAGCCAGGGAGGGGCGAACACTGAAGCTTTCTTT. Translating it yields CASSQGGANTEAFF.

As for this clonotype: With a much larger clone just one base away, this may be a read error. The CDR3 nucleotides read TGTGCCAGCAGCCCGGCCAGCCTCGGCGGGGAGCTGTTTTTT. It translates to CASSPASLGGELFF. The V and J genes are TRBV5-4 and TRBJ2-2, with D unclear. Germline V CDR1 and CDR2: SGHNT, YYREEE (reference sequence). CDR3 size: 14 residues. The V and J ends lost 4 bases and 7 bases respectively, with 14 bases between them.

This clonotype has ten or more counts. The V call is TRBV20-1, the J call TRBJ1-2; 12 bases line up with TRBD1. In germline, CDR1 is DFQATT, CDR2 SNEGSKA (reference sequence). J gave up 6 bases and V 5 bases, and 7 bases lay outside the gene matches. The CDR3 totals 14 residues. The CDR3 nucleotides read TGCAGTGCTCCGGGACAGGGGGCTTTCCATGGCTACACCTTC. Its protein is CSAPGQGAFHGYTF.

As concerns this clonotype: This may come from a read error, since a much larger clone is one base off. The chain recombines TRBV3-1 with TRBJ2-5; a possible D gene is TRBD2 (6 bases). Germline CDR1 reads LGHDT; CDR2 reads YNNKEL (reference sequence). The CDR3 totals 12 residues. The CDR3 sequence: CASSREDAEFHF. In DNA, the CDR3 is TGTGCCAGCAGCCGGGAGGACGCGGAGTTCCACTTC.

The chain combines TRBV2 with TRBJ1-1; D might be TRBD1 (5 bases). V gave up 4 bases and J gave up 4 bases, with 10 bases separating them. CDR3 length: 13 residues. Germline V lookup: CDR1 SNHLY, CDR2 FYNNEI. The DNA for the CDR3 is TGTGCCAGCAGTGTGGAGAGGGGCACTGAAGCTTTCTTT. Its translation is CASSVERGTEAFF.

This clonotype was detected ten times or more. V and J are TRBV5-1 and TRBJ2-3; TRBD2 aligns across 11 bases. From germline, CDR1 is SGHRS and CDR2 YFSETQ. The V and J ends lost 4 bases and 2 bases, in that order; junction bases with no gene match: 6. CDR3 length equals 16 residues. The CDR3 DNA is TGCGCCAGCAGCGAGACTAGCGGGGAGTACACAGATACGCAGTATTTT. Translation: CASSETSGEYTDTQYF.

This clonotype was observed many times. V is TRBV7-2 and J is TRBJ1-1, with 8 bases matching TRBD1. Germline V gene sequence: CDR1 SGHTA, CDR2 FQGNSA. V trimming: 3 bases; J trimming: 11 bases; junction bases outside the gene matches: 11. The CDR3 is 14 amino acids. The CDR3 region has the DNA TGTGCCAGCAGCTTTACCGGGACAGGTGGTTTGGCTTTCTTT. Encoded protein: CASSFTGTGGLAFF.

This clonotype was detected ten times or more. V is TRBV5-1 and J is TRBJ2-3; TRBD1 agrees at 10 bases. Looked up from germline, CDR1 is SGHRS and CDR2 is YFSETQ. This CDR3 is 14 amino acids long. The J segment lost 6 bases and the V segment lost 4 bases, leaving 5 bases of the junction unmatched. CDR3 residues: CASSTRTGGDTQYF. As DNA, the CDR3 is TGCGCCAGCAGCACAAGGACAGGGGGGGATACGCAGTATTTT.

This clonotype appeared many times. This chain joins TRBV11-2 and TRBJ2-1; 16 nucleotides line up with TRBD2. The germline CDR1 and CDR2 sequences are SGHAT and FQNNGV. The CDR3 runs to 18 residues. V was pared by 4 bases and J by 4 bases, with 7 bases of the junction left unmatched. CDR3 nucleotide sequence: TGTGCCAGCAGCTGGGAGGGACTAGCGGGGGGGCGATACAATGAGCAGTTCTTC. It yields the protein CASSWEGLAGGRYNEQFF.

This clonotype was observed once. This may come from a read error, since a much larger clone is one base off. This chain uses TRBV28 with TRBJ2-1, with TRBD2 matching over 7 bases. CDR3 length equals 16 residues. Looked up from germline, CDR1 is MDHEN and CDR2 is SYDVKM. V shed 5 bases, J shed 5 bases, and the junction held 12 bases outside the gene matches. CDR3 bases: TGTGCCAGCAGTCCGTCGTGGCGGGAGAGAGACAATGAGCAGTTCTTC. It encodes CASSPSWRERDNEQFF.

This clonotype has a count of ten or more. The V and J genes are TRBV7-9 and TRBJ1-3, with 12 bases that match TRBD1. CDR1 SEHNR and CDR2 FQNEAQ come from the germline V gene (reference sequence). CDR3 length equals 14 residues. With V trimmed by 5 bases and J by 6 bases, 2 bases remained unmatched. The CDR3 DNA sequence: TGTGCCAGCAGCGGGACAGGGGGCGAAAACACCATATATTTT. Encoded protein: CASSGTGGENTIYF.

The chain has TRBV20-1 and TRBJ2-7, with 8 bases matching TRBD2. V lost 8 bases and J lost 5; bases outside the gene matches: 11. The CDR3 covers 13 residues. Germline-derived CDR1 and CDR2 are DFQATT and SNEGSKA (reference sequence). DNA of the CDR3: TGCAGTTCGACCGGGGGGGCACAGGACGAGCAGTACTTC. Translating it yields CSSTGGAQDEQYF.

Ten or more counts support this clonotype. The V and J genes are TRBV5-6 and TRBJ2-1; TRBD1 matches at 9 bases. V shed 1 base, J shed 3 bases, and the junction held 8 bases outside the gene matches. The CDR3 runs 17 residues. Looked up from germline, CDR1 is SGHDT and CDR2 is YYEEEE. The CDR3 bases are TGTGCCAGCAGCTTGATTGAAGGACAGGGGTACTACAATGAGCAGTTCTTC. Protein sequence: CASSLIEGQGYYNEQFF.

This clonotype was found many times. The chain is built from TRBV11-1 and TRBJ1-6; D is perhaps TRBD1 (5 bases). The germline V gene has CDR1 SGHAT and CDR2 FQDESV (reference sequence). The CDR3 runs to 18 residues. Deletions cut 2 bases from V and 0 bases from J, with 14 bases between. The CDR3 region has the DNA TGTGCCAGCAGCTTATCCGGGTCAGGGAGCTCCTATAATTCACCCCTCCACTTT. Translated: CASSLSGSGSSYNSPLHF.

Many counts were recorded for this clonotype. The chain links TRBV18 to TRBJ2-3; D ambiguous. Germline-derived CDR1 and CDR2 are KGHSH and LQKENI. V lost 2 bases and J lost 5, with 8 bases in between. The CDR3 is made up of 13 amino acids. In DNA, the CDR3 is TGTGCCAGCTCACCAAGCAGGAAAGATACGCAGTATTTT. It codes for CASSPSRKDTQYF.

DNA for the CDR3: TGTGCCAGCAGCCAGACAGGGGCCCCAGATACGCAGTATTTT. Translation gives CASSQTGAPDTQYF. The chain is built from TRBV5-4 and TRBJ2-3; 8 bases are shared with TRBD1. J gave up 4 bases and V 4 bases, and 5 bases lay outside the gene matches. The CDR3 extends over 14 amino acids. Per the germline V gene, CDR1 is SGHNT and CDR2 is YYREEE (reference sequence).

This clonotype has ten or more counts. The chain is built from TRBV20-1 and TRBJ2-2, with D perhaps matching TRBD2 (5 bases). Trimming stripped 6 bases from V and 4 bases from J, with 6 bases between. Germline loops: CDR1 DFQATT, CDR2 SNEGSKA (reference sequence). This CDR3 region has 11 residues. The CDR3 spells CSAGSTGELFF. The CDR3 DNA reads TGCAGTGCAGGGAGCACCGGGGAGCTGTTTTTT.

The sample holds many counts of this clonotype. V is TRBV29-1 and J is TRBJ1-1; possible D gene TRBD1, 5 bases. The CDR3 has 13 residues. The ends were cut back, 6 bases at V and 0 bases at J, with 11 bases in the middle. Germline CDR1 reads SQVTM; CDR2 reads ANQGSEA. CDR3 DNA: TGCAGCGTCGCGGGACGGCTGAACACTGAAGCTTTCTTT. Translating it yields CSVAGRLNTEAFF. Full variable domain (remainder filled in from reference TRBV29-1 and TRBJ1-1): SAVISQKPSRDICQRGTSLTIQCQVDSQVTMMFWYRQQPGQSLTLIATANQGSEATYESGFVIDKFPISRPNLTFSTLTVSNMSPEDSSIYLCSVAGRLNTEAFFGQGTRLTVV.

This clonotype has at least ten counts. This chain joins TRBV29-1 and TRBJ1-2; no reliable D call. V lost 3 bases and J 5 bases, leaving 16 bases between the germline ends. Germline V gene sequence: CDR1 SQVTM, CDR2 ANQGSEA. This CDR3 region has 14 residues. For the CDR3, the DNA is TGCAGCGTTGACTTGGAACCCCATACATATGGCTACACCTTC. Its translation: CSVDLEPHTYGYTF.